This T cell receptor beta chain was retrieved from a study of T-cell reconstitution after alpha-beta-depleted transplantation in children. Preparing the TCRbeta library involved the use of unique molecular identifiers. TCRdb itself ran the PCR reads through MiXCR, one entry per CDR3 protein. The sample lists around 200,000 distinct CDR3 sequences; approximately 8.4% were seen once. To note about this clonotype: Its matching antigen is unknown.

Trimming removed 2 bases from V and 5 bases from J, with 15 bases in between. There are 15 residues in the CDR3. CDR1 KGHSH and CDR2 LQKENI come from the germline V gene. Study findings and constraints: Reportedly, roughly two months post-transplant, alpha-beta T cells arose from several hundred expanded graft clones. T-cell numbers and diversity one year post-transplant derived largely from freshly generated T cells. Surviving recipient T cells and thymic progenitors underlay high day-60 TCRbeta diversity in some patients.

The input for sequencing was PBMCs, mostly from graft donor cells, taken 360 days after TCRalphabeta/CD19-depleted stem cell transplant. This TCR derives from a male patient between 2 and 10 years old who had a stem cell transplant for acute myeloid leukemia, so the T cells may come from the graft donor. The genes are TRBV18 and TRBJ2-5; D unresolved. The CDR3 DNA follows: TGTGCCAGCTCACCATTAAACAACATCCCGGAGACCCAGTACTTC. It yields the protein CASSPLNNIPETQYF. Combining the CDR3 with reference TRBV18 and TRBJ2-5 gives the whole variable domain NAGVMQNPRHLVRRRGQEARLRCSPMKGHSHVYWYRQLPEEGLKFMVYLQKENIIDESGMPKERFSAEFPKEGPSILRIQQVVRGDSAAYFCASSPLNNIPETQYFGPGTRLLVL.